This record covers a single TCR beta chain. This CDR3 is built from 15 residues. Germline assignment: CDR1 SEHNR and CDR2 FQNEAQ (reference sequence). With V trimmed by 5 bases and J by 0 bases, 7 bases remained unmatched. Assay: immunoSEQ multiplex PCR; the TCRdb copy retains only in-frame clones and omits some. The sample holds around 120,000 clones, around 86% seen once. This record comes from a study of control samples from healthy donors and cancer patients. The receptor's source is a man aged 35-49 years in good health. This chain connects TRBV7-9 to TRBJ2-7, with 7 bases aligning to TRBD1. Material for sequencing was blood. This CDR3 reads CASSPRQGPSYEQYF. CDR3 nucleotide sequence: TGTGCCAGCAGCCCCAGACAGGGTCCCTCCTACGAGCAGTACTTC. The full variable domain, completed using reference TRBV7-9 and TRBJ2-7, is DTGVSQNPRHKITKRGQNVTFRCDPISEHNRLYWYRQTLGQGPEFLTYFQNEAQLEKSRLLSDRFSAERPKGSFSTLEIQRTEQGDSAMYLCASSPRQGPSYEQYFGPGTRLTVT.